The TCR beta chain under discussion was sequenced for a study of blood T cell repertoires in COVID-19. Study in general: Samples came from the United States, Italy and Spain, spanning acute and convalescent COVID-19. T cells, B-cell-depleted T cells, or PBMCs supplied cDNA or gDNA.

Authors' processing steps: Amplified reference gene primers provided the basis for estimating nucleated cell counts. Sequenced by immunoSEQ multiplex PCR; TCRdb stores in-frame clones only, minus some. V and J calls and clone size come straight from that table; D and trimming were deduced from the DNA. The sample includes around 100,000 clones, approximately 89% seen only once; the top ten take approximately 17%. V was pared by 9 bases and J by 0 bases, with 16 bases between. Per germline, CDR1 SGHRS and CDR2 YFSETQ. The CDR3 totals 16 residues. Specimen: peripheral blood. The rearrangement joins TRBV5-1 to TRBJ2-6, with unresolved D. This clonotype originated in a woman of 80 years or more in a cohort sampled during active COVID-19. For the CDR3, the DNA is TGCGCCACCAAAACGCAACACAGCTCTGGGGCCAACGTCCTGACTTTC. The encoded protein is CATKTQHSSGANVLTF. Complete variable domain (other parts from reference TRBV5-1 and TRBJ2-6): KAGVTQTPRYLIKTRGQQVTLSCSPISGHRSVSWYQQTPGQGLQFLFEYFSETQRNKGNFPGRFSGRQFSNSRSEMNVSTLELGDSALYLCATKTQHSSGANVLTFGAGSRLTVL.